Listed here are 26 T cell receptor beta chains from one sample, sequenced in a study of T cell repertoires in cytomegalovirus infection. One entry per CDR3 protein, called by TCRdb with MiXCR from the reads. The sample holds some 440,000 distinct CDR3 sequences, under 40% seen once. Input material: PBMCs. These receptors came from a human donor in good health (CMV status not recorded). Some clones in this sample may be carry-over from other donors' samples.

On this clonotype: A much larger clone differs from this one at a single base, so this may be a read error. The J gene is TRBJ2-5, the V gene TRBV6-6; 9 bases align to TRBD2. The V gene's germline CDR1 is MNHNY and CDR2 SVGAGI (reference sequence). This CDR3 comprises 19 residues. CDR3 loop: CSSTSKVVAGATGEETQYF. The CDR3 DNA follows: TGTTCCAGCACCTCTAAGGTAGTAGCGGGGGCCACGGGGGAAGAGACCCAGTACTTC.

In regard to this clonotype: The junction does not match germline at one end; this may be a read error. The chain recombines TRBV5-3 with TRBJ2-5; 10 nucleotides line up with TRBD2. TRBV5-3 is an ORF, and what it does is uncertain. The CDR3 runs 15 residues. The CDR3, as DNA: TGTGCCAGCAGCTCTAGCGGGGGTTACCAAGAGACCCAGTACTTC. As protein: CASSSSGGYQETQYF.

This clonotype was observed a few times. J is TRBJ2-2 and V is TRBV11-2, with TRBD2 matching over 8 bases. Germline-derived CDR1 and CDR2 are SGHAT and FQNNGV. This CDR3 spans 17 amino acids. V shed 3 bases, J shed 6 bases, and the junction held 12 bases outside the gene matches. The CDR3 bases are TGTGCCAGCAGCTTTGGAGCGGGGGCGCCCCTGCCCGGGGAGCTGTTTTTT. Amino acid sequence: CASSFGAGAPLPGELFF.

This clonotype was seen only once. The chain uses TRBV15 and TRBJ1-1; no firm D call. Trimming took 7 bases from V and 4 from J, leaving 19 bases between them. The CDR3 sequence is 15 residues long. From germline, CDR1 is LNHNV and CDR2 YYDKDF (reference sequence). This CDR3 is CATTKGPAPPTEAFF. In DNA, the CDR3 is TGTGCCACCACCAAGGGCCCCGCCCCGCCCACTGAAGCTTTCTTT.

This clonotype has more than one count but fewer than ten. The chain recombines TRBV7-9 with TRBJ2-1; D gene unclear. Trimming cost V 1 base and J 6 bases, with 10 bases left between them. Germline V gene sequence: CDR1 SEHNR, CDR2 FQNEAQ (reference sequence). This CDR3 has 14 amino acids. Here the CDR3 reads CASSLGEARNEQFF. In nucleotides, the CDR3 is TGTGCCAGCAGCTTAGGTGAGGCCCGCAATGAGCAGTTCTTC.

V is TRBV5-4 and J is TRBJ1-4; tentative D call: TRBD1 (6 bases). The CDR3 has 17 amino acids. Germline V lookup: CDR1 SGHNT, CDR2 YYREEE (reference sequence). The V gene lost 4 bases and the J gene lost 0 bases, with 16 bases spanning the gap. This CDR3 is CASSVYRVGATNEKLFF. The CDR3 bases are TGTGCCAGCAGCGTGTACAGGGTGGGGGCAACTAATGAAAAACTGTTTTTT.

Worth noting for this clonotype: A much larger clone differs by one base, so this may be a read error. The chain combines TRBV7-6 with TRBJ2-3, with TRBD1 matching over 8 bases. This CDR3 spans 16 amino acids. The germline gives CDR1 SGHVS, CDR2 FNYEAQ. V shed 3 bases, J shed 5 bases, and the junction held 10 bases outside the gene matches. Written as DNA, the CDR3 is TGTGCCAGCAGCTTGGACAGGGACGATACTGGAGATACGCAGTATTTT. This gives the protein CASSLDRDDTGDTQYF.

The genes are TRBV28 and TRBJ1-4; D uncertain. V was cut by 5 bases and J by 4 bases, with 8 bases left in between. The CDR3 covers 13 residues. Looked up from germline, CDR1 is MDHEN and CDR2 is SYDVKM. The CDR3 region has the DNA TGTGCCAGCAGTATCGGATTTAATGAAAAACTGTTTTTT. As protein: CASSIGFNEKLFF.

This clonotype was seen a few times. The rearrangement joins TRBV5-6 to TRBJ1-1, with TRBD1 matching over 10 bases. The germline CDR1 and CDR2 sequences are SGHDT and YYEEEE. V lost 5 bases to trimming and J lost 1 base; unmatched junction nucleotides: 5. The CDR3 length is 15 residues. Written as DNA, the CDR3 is TGTGCCAGCAGTCGGACAGGGGGGGGGAACACTGAAGCTTTCTTT. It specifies CASSRTGGGNTEAFF.

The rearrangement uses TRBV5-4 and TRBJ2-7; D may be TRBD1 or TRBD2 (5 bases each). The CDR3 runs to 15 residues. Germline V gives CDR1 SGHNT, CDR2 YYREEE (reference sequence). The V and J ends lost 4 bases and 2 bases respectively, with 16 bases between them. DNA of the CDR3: TGTGCCAGCAGCCCGGGCCTGGGACGGCCCTACGAGCAGTACTTC. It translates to CASSPGLGRPYEQYF.

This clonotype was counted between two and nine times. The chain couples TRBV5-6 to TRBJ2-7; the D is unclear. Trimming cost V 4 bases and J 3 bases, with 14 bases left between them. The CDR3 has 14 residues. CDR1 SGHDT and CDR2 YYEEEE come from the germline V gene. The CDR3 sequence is CASSEWPADYEQYF. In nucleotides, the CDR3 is TGTGCCAGCAGCGAGTGGCCCGCGGACTACGAGCAGTACTTC.

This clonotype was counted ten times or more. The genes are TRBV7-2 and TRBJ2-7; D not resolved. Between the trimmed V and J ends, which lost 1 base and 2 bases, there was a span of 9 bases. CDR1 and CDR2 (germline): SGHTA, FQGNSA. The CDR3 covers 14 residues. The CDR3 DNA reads TGTGCCAGCAGCTTAGGGGGTCAGACCTACGAGCAGTACTTC. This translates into CASSLGGQTYEQYF.

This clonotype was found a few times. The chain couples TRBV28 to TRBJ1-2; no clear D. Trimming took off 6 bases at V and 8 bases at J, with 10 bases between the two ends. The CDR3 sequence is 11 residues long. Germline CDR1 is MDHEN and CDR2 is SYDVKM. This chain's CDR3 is CASSTLGGYTF. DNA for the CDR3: TGTGCCAGCAGCACCTTGGGGGGCTACACCTTC.

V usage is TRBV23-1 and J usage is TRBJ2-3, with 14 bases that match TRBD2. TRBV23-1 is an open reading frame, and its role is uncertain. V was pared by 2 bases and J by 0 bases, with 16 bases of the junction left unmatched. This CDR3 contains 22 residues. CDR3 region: CASSQGLSPGLAGVASTDTQYF. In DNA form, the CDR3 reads TGCGCCAGCAGTCAAGGGTTGTCTCCGGGACTAGCGGGGGTAGCTAGCACAGATACGCAGTATTTT.

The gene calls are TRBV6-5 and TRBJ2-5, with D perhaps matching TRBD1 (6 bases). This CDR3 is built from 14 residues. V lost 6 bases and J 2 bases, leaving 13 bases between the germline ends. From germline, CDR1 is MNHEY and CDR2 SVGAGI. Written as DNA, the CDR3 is TGTGCCAGCAGGACTCCAGGACAGCAAGAGACCCAGTACTTC. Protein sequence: CASRTPGQQETQYF.

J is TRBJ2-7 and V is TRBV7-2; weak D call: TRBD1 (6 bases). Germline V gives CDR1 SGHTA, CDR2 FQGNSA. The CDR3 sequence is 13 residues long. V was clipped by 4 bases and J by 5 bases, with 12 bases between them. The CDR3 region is CASSWGHRDEQYF. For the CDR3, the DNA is TGTGCCAGCAGCTGGGGTCACAGGGACGAGCAGTACTTC. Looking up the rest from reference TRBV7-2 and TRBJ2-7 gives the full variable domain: GAGVSQSPSNKVTEKGKDVELRCDPISGHTALYWYRQSLGQGLEFLIYFQGNSAPDKSGLPSDRFSAERTGGSVSTLTIQRTQQEDSAVYLCASSWGHRDEQYFGPGTRLTVT.

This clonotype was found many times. CDR3 in amino acids: CASSRQGAGNEQFF. The CDR3 DNA reads TGTGCCAGCAGCAGACAGGGGGCAGGGAATGAGCAGTTCTTC. V gene TRBV7-9 combines with J gene TRBJ2-1; 10 bases agree with TRBD1. The CDR3 loop spans 14 amino acids. CDR1 and CDR2 from the germline V gene are SEHNR and FQNEAQ (reference sequence). Trimming at V came to 5 bases and at J to 7 bases, leaving 5 bases not matched to a gene. Filled out from reference TRBV7-9 and TRBJ2-1, the complete variable domain reads DTGVSQNPRHKITKRGQNVTFRCDPISEHNRLYWYRQTLGQGPEFLTYFQNEAQLEKSRLLSDRFSAERPKGSFSTLEIQRTEQGDSAMYLCASSRQGAGNEQFFGPGTRLTVL.

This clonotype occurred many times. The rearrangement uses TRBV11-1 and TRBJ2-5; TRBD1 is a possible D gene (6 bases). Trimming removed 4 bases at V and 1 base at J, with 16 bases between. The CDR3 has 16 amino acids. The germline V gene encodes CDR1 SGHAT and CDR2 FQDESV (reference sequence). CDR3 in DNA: TGTGCCAGCAGCTCGATGATGACAGGCAGCCAAGAGACCCAGTACTTC. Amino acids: CASSSMMTGSQETQYF.

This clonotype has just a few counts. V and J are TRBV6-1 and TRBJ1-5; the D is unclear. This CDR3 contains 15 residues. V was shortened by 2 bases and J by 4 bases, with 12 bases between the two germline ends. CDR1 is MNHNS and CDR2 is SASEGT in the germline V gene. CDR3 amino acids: CASSERVSNNQPQHF. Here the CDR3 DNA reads TGTGCCAGCAGTGAACGGGTCAGTAATAATCAGCCCCAGCATTTT.

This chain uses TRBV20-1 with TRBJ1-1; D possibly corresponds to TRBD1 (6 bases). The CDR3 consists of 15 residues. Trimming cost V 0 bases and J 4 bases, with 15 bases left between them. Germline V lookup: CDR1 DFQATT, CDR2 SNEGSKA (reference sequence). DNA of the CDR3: TGCAGTGCTAGAGACTTCGGGGGCCGGAGCACTGAAGCTTTCTTT. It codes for CSARDFGGRSTEAFF.

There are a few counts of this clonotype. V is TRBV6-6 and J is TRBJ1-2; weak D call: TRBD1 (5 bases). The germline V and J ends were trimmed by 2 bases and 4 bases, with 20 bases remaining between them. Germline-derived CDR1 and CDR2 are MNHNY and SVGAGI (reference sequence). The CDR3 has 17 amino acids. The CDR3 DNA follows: TGTGCCAGCAGTTACAGTCGGGGCAGACCTGGCAGCTATGGCTACACCTTC. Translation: CASSYSRGRPGSYGYTF.

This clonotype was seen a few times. CDR3 sequence reads: CASSLADASYEQYF. CDR3 DNA: TGTGCCAGCAGCTTAGCGGATGCATCGTACGAGCAGTACTTC. The chain couples TRBV7-6 to TRBJ2-7; D is unclear. The ends were cut back, 0 bases at V and 4 bases at J, with 10 bases in the middle. The CDR3 is made up of 14 amino acids. The germline gives CDR1 SGHVS, CDR2 FNYEAQ.

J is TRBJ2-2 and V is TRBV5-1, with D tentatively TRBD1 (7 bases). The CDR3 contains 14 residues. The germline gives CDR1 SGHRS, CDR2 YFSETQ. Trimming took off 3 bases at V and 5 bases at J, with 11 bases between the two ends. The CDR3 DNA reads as TGCGCCAGCAGCTGGGACAGCGGGACCGGGGAGCTGTTTTTT. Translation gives CASSWDSGTGELFF.

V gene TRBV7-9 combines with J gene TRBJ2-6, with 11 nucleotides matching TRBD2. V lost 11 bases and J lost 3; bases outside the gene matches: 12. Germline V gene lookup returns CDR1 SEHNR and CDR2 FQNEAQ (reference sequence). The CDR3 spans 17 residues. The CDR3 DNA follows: TGTGCCCCAGAAGTTGCTAGCGGGGGGTTTGGGGCCAACGTCCTGACTTTC. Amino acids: CAPEVASGGFGANVLTF. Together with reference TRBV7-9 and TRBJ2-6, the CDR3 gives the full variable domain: DTGVSQNPRHKITKRGQNVTFRCDPISEHNRLYWYRQTLGQGPEFLTYFQNEAQLEKSRLLSDRFSAERPKGSFSTLEIQRTEQGDSAMYLCAPEVASGGFGANVLTFGAGSRLTVL.

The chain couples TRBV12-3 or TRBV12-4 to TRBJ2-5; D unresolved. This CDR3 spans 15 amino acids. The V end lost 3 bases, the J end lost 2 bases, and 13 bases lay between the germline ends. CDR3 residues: CASSFTRPLQETQYF. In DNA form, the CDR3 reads TGTGCCAGCAGTTTTACACGGCCGCTTCAAGAGACCCAGTACTTC.

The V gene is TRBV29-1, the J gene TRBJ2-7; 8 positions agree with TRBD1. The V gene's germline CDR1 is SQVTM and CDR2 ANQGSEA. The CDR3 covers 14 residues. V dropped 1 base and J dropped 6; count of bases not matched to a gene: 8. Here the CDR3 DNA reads TGCAGCGTTGAAGGACAGGGGTTGGTCAGCGAGCAGTACTTC. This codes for CSVEGQGLVSEQYF.